The rows below give T cell receptor beta chains drawn from one sample of a study of CD4 and CD8 cells across lung adenocarcinoma regions. TCRdb re-derived calls from the PCR reads in MiXCR, one entry per CDR3 protein. This sample has over 8,500 distinct CDR3 sequences; approximately 50% occur once, and the top ten carry approximately 90%. Specimen: CD8+ T cells from the margin of a lung tumor. These receptors were collected from a male donor with lung adenocarcinoma. The CD4 and CD8 labels of this study may be unreliable. CDR3s include the opening cysteine and the closing phenylalanine or tryptophan. Fields, in order: J gene, clone size, V gene, D gene, CDR3 protein, CDR3 DNA. D genes are given only for firm matches. Not all rows give a size; the values are once, few, many and, for expanded clones, a class.

j_gene: TRBJ2-2; abundance: -; v_gene: TRBV3-1; d_gene: -; CDR3aa: CASSQAQGFGELFF; CDR3nt: TGTGCCAGCAGCCAAGCCCAGGGATTCGGGGAGCTGTTTTTT
j_gene: TRBJ2-1; abundance: -; v_gene: TRBV6-1; d_gene: -; CDR3aa: CASSEFSGNEQFF; CDR3nt: TGTGCCAGCAGTGAGTTTAGCGGAAATGAGCAGTTCTTC
j_gene: TRBJ2-7; abundance: many; v_gene: TRBV27; d_gene: -; CDR3aa: CASSLTTRAYEQYF; CDR3nt: TGTGCCAGCAGTTTAACAACCAGAGCCTACGAGCAGTACTTC
j_gene: TRBJ1-1; abundance: -; v_gene: TRBV25-1; d_gene: -; CDR3aa: CASRAKGRWNTEAFF; CDR3nt: TGTGCCAGCAGGGCAAAGGGACGCTGGAACACTGAAGCTTTCTTT
j_gene: TRBJ2-1; abundance: -; v_gene: TRBV12-3/TRBV12-4; d_gene: TRBD2; CDR3aa: CASAGGRDNEQFF; CDR3nt: TGTGCCAGTGCTGGCGGGAGGGACAATGAGCAGTTCTTC
j_gene: TRBJ2-2; abundance: -; v_gene: TRBV6-5; d_gene: TRBD2; CDR3aa: CASSYLKRGRGGTGELFF; CDR3nt: TGTGCCAGCAGTTACCTAAAACGGGGGAGGGGAGGTACCGGGGAGCTGTTTTTT
j_gene: TRBJ1-2; abundance: few; v_gene: TRBV6-1; d_gene: -; CDR3aa: CASSMNSGPGEDGYTF; CDR3nt: TGTGCCAGCAGCATGAACTCGGGGCCGGGGGAAGATGGCTACACCTTC
j_gene: TRBJ2-1; abundance: -; v_gene: TRBV5-1; d_gene: TRBD2; CDR3aa: CASSRGLAGGLLYNEQFF; CDR3nt: TGCGCCAGCAGCAGAGGACTAGCGGGAGGCCTACTTTACAATGAGCAGTTCTTC
j_gene: TRBJ2-1; abundance: -; v_gene: TRBV4-2; d_gene: -; CDR3aa: CASSQDRSGSYNEQFF; CDR3nt: TGTGCCAGCAGCCAAGATAGGAGCGGGTCCTACAATGAGCAGTTCTTC
j_gene: TRBJ2-7; abundance: -; v_gene: TRBV6-5; d_gene: TRBD2; CDR3aa: CAGGYGSGDTDTQYF; CDR3nt: TGTGCCGGGGGTTACGGGAGCGGGGATACAGATACGCAGTACTTC
j_gene: TRBJ2-7; abundance: -; v_gene: TRBV6-9; d_gene: TRBD2; CDR3aa: CASSYRTTRAGIAYEQYF; CDR3nt: TGTGCCAGCAGTTATCGGACAACGAGAGCGGGAATCGCCTACGAGCAGTACTTC
j_gene: TRBJ2-2; abundance: few; v_gene: TRBV3-1; d_gene: TRBD2; CDR3aa: CASSQSSGGTGGGELFF; CDR3nt: TGTGCCAGCAGCCAATCATCTGGCGGGACGGGAGGCGGGGAGCTGTTTTTT
j_gene: TRBJ2-5; abundance: few; v_gene: TRBV27; d_gene: -; CDR3aa: CASSFGFWETQYF; CDR3nt: TGTGCCAGCAGTTTCGGGTTTTGGGAGACCCAGTACTTC
j_gene: TRBJ2-4; abundance: -; v_gene: TRBV6-1; d_gene: -; CDR3aa: CASSKVRRAENTQYF; CDR3nt: TGTGCCAGCTCCAAAGTGCGACGAGCCGAAAATACTCAGTATTTC
j_gene: TRBJ2-7; abundance: few; v_gene: TRBV10-1; d_gene: TRBD1; CDR3aa: CASSDRTGAYEQYF; CDR3nt: TGCGCCAGCAGTGACAGGACAGGGGCCTACGAGCAGTACTTC
j_gene: TRBJ2-1; abundance: -; v_gene: TRBV6-1; d_gene: TRBD1; CDR3aa: CASSEAWDRAWDEQFF; CDR3nt: TGTGCCAGCAGTGAAGCTTGGGACAGGGCTTGGGATGAGCAGTTCTTC
j_gene: TRBJ2-3; abundance: few; v_gene: TRBV6-1; d_gene: -; CDR3aa: CASDLTDTQYF; CDR3nt: TGTGCCAGCGATCTCACAGATACGCAGTATTTT
j_gene: TRBJ1-6; abundance: medium-sized; v_gene: TRBV6-1; d_gene: TRBD1; CDR3aa: CASKRQGSNSPLHF; CDR3nt: TGTGCCAGCAAACGACAGGGATCCAATTCACCCCTCCACTTT
j_gene: TRBJ1-4; abundance: many; v_gene: TRBV6-1; d_gene: -; CDR3aa: CASSGGGGGEKLFF; CDR3nt: TGTGCCAGCAGTGGGGGGGGGGGCGGAGAAAAACTGTTTTTT
j_gene: TRBJ2-3; abundance: few; v_gene: TRBV4-1; d_gene: TRBD1; CDR3aa: CASSHPDRLSDTQYF; CDR3nt: TGCGCCAGCAGCCACCCGGACAGGTTGTCAGATACGCAGTATTTT
j_gene: TRBJ1-1; abundance: large; v_gene: TRBV6-6; d_gene: TRBD1; CDR3aa: CASTGTGYETEAFF; CDR3nt: TGTGCCAGCACCGGGACAGGGTACGAGACTGAAGCTTTCTTT
j_gene: TRBJ2-3; abundance: -; v_gene: TRBV6-1; d_gene: TRBD2; CDR3aa: CASSPGLASATQYF; CDR3nt: TGTGCCAGCAGCCCGGGACTAGCGTCAGCTACGCAGTATTTT
j_gene: TRBJ2-5; abundance: -; v_gene: TRBV6-1; d_gene: -; CDR3aa: CAGRGGGGPETQYF; CDR3nt: TGTGCGGGCAGAGGGGGGGGAGGGCCAGAGACCCAGTATTTC